Included here is one TCR beta chain sequence, with context. What it recognizes is unknown. The donors were healthy bone marrow donors. This entry comes from a study of cytomegalovirus exposure and HLA in healthy donors. Findings and caveats of the study: TCR beta sequences reportedly predicted the HLA-A and HLA-B alleles of most subjects accurately. As a later analysis revealed, the rate of TCR association differed by HLA locus, with DRB1 most and HLA-C fewest.

The PCR ran on 60 Vbeta and 13 Jbeta primers. Sequencing used immunoSEQ multiplex PCR; TCRdb keeps in-frame clones, though not all of them. This sample's table has 220,000 or so clones. Per germline, CDR1 MNHEY and CDR2 SVGAGI. The V gene end was trimmed by 5 bases and the J gene end by 5 bases; junction bases not matched to a gene: 7. The CDR3 is 15 residues long. The sequencing input was PBMCs. The chain carries TRBV6-5 and TRBJ1-5; 9 bases match TRBD1. The receptor's source is a girl aged 2 to 9 in good health and CMV-seropositive. CDR3 bases: TGTGCCAGCAGTCCGACAGGGGGGAAGGATCAGCCCCAGCATTTT. Translated: CASSPTGGKDQPQHF.